This T cell receptor beta chain was sequenced during a study of cytomegalovirus exposure and HLA in healthy donors. Sequencing was performed with immunoSEQ multiplex PCR; in TCRdb, only in-frame clones are kept and a portion is missing. This sample has 150,000 to 200,000 clones; 85% to 90% occur once, and the top ten carry about 2.7%. Germline values: CDR1 SGHVS, CDR2 FQNEAQ. The CDR3 spans 11 amino acids, including both terminal residues. This clone was recorded a few times. The conserved closing phenylalanine or tryptophan is absent in this CDR3, likely reflecting a read error. The limits of the CDR3 on the DNA are not certain, so only TCRdb's listed CDR3 is given.

This TCR was recovered from a man between 18 and 29 years old in good health and CMV-seronegative. This chain uses TRBV7-8 with TRBJ2-7; TRBD1, the table's D call, lacks a check against the DNA. Sequenced material: PBMCs. CDR3 sequence reads: CASSFEGQGYG.